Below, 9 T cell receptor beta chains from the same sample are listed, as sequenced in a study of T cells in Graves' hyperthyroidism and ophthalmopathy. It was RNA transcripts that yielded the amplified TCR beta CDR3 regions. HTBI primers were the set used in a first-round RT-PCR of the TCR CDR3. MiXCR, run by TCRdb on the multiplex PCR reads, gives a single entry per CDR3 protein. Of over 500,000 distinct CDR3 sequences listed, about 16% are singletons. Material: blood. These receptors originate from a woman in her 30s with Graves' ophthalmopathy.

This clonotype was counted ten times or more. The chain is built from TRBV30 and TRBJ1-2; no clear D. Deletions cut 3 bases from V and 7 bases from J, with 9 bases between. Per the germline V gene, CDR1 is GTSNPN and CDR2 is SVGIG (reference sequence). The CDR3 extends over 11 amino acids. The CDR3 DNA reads TGTGCCTGGAGGATCACTGCTGGCTACACCTTC. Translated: CAWRITAGYTF. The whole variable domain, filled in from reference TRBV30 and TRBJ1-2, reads SQTIHQWPATLVQPVGSPLSLECTVEGTSNPNLYWYRQAAGRGLQLLFYSVGIGQISSEVPQNLSASRPQDRQFILSSKKLLLSDSGFYLCAWRITAGYTFGSGTRLTVV.

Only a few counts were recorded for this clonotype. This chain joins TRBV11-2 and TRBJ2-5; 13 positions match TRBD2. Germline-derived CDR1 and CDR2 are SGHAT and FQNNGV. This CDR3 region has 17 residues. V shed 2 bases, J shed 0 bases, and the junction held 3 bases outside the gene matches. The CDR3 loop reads CASSLLLAGGNQETQYF. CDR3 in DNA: TGTGCCAGCAGCTTATTACTAGCGGGAGGGAACCAAGAGACCCAGTACTTC.

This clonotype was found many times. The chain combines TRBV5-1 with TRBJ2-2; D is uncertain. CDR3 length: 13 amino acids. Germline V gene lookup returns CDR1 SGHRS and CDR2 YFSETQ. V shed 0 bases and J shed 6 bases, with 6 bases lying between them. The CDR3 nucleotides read TGCGCCAGCAGCTTGGCGGTCTCCGGGGAGCTGTTTTTT. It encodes CASSLAVSGELFF.

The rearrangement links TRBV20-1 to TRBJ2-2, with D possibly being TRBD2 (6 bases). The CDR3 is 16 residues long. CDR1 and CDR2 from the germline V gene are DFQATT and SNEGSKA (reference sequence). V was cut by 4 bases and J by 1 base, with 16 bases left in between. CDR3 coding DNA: TGCAGTGCTACCAAGCTCCGGGAGCGGAACACCGGGGAGCTGTTTTTT. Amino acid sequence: CSATKLRERNTGELFF.

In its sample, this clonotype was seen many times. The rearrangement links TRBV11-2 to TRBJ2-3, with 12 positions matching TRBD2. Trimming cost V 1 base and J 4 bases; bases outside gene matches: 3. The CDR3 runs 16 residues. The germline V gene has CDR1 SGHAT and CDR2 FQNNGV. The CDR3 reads CASSLGLAGGADTQYF. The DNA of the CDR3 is TGTGCCAGCAGCTTAGGGCTAGCGGGAGGGGCAGATACGCAGTATTTT.

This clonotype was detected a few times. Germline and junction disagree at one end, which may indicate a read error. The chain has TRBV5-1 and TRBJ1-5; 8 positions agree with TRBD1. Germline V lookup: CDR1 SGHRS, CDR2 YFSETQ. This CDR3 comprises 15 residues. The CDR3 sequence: CASSLTGVVNQSQHF. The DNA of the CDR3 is TGCGCCAGCAGCCTGACAGGGGTCGTCAATCAGTCCCAGCATTTT.

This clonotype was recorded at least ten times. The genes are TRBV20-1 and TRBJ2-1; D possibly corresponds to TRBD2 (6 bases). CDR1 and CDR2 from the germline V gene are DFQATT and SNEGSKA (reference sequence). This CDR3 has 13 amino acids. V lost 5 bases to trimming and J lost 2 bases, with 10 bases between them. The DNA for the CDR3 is TGCAGTGCTGGGGCTAGCGCCTACAATGAGCAGTTCTTC. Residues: CSAGASAYNEQFF.

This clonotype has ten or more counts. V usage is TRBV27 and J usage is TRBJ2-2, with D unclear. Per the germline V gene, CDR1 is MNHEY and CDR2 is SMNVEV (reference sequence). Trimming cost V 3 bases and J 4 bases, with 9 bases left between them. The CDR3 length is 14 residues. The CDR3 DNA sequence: TGTGCCAGCAGTTTCGGAGTGGCCACCGGGGAGCTGTTTTTT. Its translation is CASSFGVATGELFF.

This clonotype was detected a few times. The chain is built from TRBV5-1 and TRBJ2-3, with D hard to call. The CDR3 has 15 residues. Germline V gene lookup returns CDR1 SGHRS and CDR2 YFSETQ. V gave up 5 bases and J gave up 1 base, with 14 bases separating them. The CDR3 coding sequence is TGCGCCAGCAGTTATTCGGCGACGGGCACAGATACGCAGTATTTT. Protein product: CASSYSATGTDTQYF.